One sample yielded the 29 T cell receptor beta chains listed below, sequenced in a study of shared clonotypes between healthy human individuals. Some clones are missing from TCRdb's copy, which holds only in-frame ones; the method was immunoSEQ multiplex PCR. The sample lists approximately 500,000 clones, 75% to 80% occurring once. The source material was PBMCs. The receptors were sampled from a woman in her 40s in good health. Some clones in this sample may be carry-over from other donors' samples.

J is TRBJ1-4 and V is TRBV10-3; perhaps TRBD1 as D (5 bases). The V and J ends lost 6 bases and 3 bases respectively, with 14 bases between them. The germline gives CDR1 ENHRY, CDR2 SYGVKD. The CDR3 is made up of 15 amino acids. CDR3 DNA: TGTGCCATCAGCGCCGGGACGTCGGCTAATGAAAAACTGTTTTTT. Its protein product is CAISAGTSANEKLFF.

V is TRBV6-1 and J is TRBJ1-5; 9 bases map to TRBD1. V lost 5 bases and J lost 5; bases outside the gene matches: 4. CDR1 and CDR2 from the germline V gene are MNHNS and SASEGT. This CDR3 has 14 residues. CDR3 in amino acids: CASSLDRGDQPQHF. The CDR3 nucleotides read TGTGCCAGCAGTCTAGACAGGGGGGATCAGCCCCAGCATTTT.

This chain uses TRBV5-4 with TRBJ2-5, with a possible D match to TRBD2 (6 bases). Germline V gene sequence: CDR1 SGHNT, CDR2 YYREEE (reference sequence). The CDR3 is 14 residues long. The V end lost 1 base, the J end lost 3 bases, and 10 bases lay between the germline ends. The CDR3 nucleotides read TGTGCCAGCAGCTTGAGGCCGGGAGAAGAGACCCAGTACTTC. Amino acid sequence: CASSLRPGEETQYF.

The genes are TRBV7-2 and TRBJ2-5; D gene ambiguous. Trimming left V 5 bases short and J 4 bases short, with 8 bases between. The CDR3 consists of 12 residues. CDR1 and CDR2 from the germline V gene are SGHTA and FQGNSA. CDR3 sequence reads: CASSHSRETQYF. CDR3 nucleotides: TGTGCCAGCAGCCACTCGAGAGAGACCCAGTACTTC.

The chain uses TRBV7-6 and TRBJ1-4; D gene unclear. Germline V CDR1 and CDR2: SGHVS, FNYEAQ. V lost 5 bases, J lost 8 bases, and 12 bases lay in between. The CDR3 runs to 13 residues. CDR3 loop: CASSRVVGEKLFF. CDR3 DNA sequence: TGTGCCAGCAGCCGAGTGGTCGGAGAAAAACTGTTTTTT.

This chain connects TRBV28 to TRBJ2-1; TRBD2 matches 11 bases. V dropped 3 bases and J dropped 4; count of bases not matched to a gene: 8. This CDR3 spans 17 amino acids. In germline, CDR1 is MDHEN, CDR2 SYDVKM. CDR3: CASSFEGRTSGYNEQFF. The DNA of the CDR3 is TGTGCCAGCAGTTTCGAGGGGCGGACTAGCGGGTACAATGAGCAGTTCTTC.

This sequence joins TRBV27 and TRBJ2-1, with 10 bases identical to TRBD2. The CDR3 has 16 amino acids. In germline, CDR1 is MNHEY, CDR2 SMNVEV (reference sequence). J gave up 7 bases and V 5 bases, and 11 bases lay outside the gene matches. CDR3 sequence (DNA): TGTGCCAGCAGTCCCTTTCTAGCGGGAGTTGAGAATGAGCAGTTCTTC. This sequence encodes CASSPFLAGVENEQFF.

As regards this clone: Other DNA sequences from this sample encode an identical CDR3 as well. The V gene is TRBV2, the J gene TRBJ2-1, with no clear D. V was pared by 2 bases and J by 0 bases, with 5 bases between. From germline, CDR1 is SNHLY and CDR2 FYNNEI. This CDR3 region has 14 residues. Here the CDR3 reads CASSESSSYNEQFF. CDR3 nucleotide sequence: TGTGCCAGCAGTGAAAGTAGCTCCTACAATGAGCAGTTCTTC.

The gene calls are TRBV19 and TRBJ2-3; tentative D call: TRBD2 (6 bases). From germline, CDR1 is LNHDA and CDR2 SQIVND (reference sequence). This CDR3 region has 17 residues. Trimming pared 6 bases from V and 3 bases from J, leaving 22 bases between. The CDR3 region is CASRDRSGETETDTQYF. The DNA of the CDR3 is TGTGCCAGTAGAGATCGTAGCGGCGAGACTGAGACAGATACGCAGTATTTT.

This clone has only a few counts. The chain recombines TRBV28 with TRBJ2-4; D possibly corresponds to TRBD2 (6 bases). V was pared by 1 base and J by 7 bases, with 11 bases between. This CDR3 comprises 14 residues. Germline CDR1 MDHEN, CDR2 SYDVKM. In DNA, the CDR3 is TGTGCCAGCAGTTTATCCCCAGGGAGGAACATTCAGTACTTC. Amino acid sequence: CASSLSPGRNIQYF.

A few counts support this clone. Here the CDR3 DNA reads TGCGCCAGCAGCTTCGGGGACTCCTACGAGCAGTACTTC. Encoded protein: CASSFGDSYEQYF. This rearrangement joins TRBV5-1 to TRBJ2-7; tentatively, D is TRBD2 (5 bases). Germline CDR1 reads SGHRS; CDR2 reads YFSETQ. CDR3 length equals 13 residues. The germline V and J ends were trimmed by 2 bases and 0 bases, with 6 bases remaining between them.

This clone appeared a single time. The chain uses TRBV15 and TRBJ2-3, with 8 bases lining up with TRBD2. The germline V gene encodes CDR1 LNHNV and CDR2 YYDKDF (reference sequence). The CDR3 sequence is 14 residues long. Germline trimming cut 2 bases from V and 4 bases from J; bases unmatched to any gene: 2. The CDR3 DNA sequence: TGTGCCACCAGCAGACCGACTAGCGCAGATACGCAGTATTTT. This codes for CATSRPTSADTQYF.

This clone has just a few counts. The rearrangement joins TRBV18 to TRBJ2-2; 8 bases are shared with TRBD1. Losses at the gene ends were 4 bases for V and 6 bases for J; bases not matched to a gene: 10. The CDR3 has 16 residues. Germline CDR1 KGHSH, CDR2 LQKENI. The CDR3 protein is CASSQGQDGAAGELFF. CDR3 nucleotides: TGTGCCAGCTCACAGGGACAGGATGGAGCGGCCGGGGAGCTGTTTTTT.

There are a few counts of this clone. This chain joins TRBV5-1 and TRBJ2-1; 11 bases fit TRBD2. After removal of 1 base from V and 6 bases from J, the junction contained 3 bases not matched to a gene. The CDR3 is 15 amino acids. The germline CDR1 and CDR2 sequences are SGHRS and YFSETQ. The CDR3 loop reads CASSLFTSGSNEQFF. The CDR3 DNA follows: TGCGCCAGCAGCTTGTTTACTAGCGGGAGCAATGAGCAGTTCTTC.

The chain links TRBV18 to TRBJ1-3; D gene unclear. The CDR3 extends over 14 amino acids. The germline V gene encodes CDR1 KGHSH and CDR2 LQKENI. Trimming took 3 bases from V and 0 from J, leaving 6 bases between them. CDR3 sequence (DNA): TGTGCCAGCTCACCGAACGACTCTGGAAACACCATATATTTT. Translated, it gives CASSPNDSGNTIYF.

In this sample, this clone turned up once. The chain links TRBV2 to TRBJ2-1; 11 nucleotides match TRBD2. Germline CDR1 is SNHLY and CDR2 is FYNNEI. V gave up 7 bases and J gave up 8 bases; unmatched junction bases: 4. CDR3 length equals 13 residues. For the CDR3, the DNA is TGTGCCAGCACCGGGACTAGCGGCGATGAGCAGTTCTTC. Translation gives CASTGTSGDEQFF.

This clone was detected only a few times. The chain uses TRBV19 and TRBJ2-1; 7 bases agree with TRBD2. The CDR3 loop spans 15 amino acids. The V gene's germline CDR1 is LNHDA and CDR2 SQIVND (reference sequence). Germline trimming cut 3 bases from V and 7 bases from J; bases unmatched to any gene: 9. The CDR3 nucleotides are TGTGCCAGTAGTATTGGGGAGGGAGGTAGAAATGAGCAGTTCTTC. As protein: CASSIGEGGRNEQFF.

With respect to this clone: A read error may account for a junction end that differs from germline. V and J are TRBV18 and TRBJ1-4, with D possibly matching TRBD1 (5 bases). This CDR3 contains 13 residues. Germline values: CDR1 KGHSH, CDR2 LQKENI. The CDR3 region has the DNA TGTGCCAGCTCACAGTACACACCAGGGCTTTTGAAGTTT. It encodes CASSQYTPGLLKF.

This clone was counted once. The chain carries TRBV4-1 and TRBJ2-5, with D hard to call. The length of the CDR3 is 14 residues. V was clipped by 4 bases and J by 4 bases, with 13 bases between them. Germline-derived CDR1 and CDR2 are MGHRA and YSYEKL. Here the CDR3 DNA reads TGCGCCAGCAGCCGGCACATAGTTGGAGAGACCCAGTACTTC. It is translated as CASSRHIVGETQYF.

The chain uses TRBV7-8 and TRBJ2-3; D not resolved. CDR3 length: 14 residues. Germline V gene data show CDR1 as SGHVS and CDR2 as FQNEAQ. Trimming removed 1 base at V and 2 bases at J, with 7 bases between. CDR3 bases: TGTGCCAGCAGCTTAGAGCGATTCACAGATACGCAGTATTTT. It translates to CASSLERFTDTQYF.

The gene calls are TRBV5-4 and TRBJ2-3, with D perhaps TRBD1 or TRBD2 (5 bases each). This CDR3 is 14 amino acids long. Per the germline V gene, CDR1 is SGHNT and CDR2 is YYREEE (reference sequence). Trimming took 1 base from V and 6 from J, leaving 12 bases between them. Here the CDR3 DNA reads TGTGCCAGCAGCTTGAATGGGGCGGGCGATACGCAGTATTTT. It codes for CASSLNGAGDTQYF.

The genes are TRBV30 and TRBJ1-1; 9 bases align to TRBD1. The V segment lost 3 bases and the J segment 5 bases; nucleotides outside the gene matches: 4. Germline V gives CDR1 GTSNPN, CDR2 SVGIG (reference sequence). The CDR3 is made up of 13 amino acids. CDR3 sequence: CAWSMDRGTEAFF. The CDR3 DNA is TGTGCCTGGAGCATGGACAGGGGAACTGAAGCTTTCTTT. The whole variable domain, remainder taken from reference TRBV30 and TRBJ1-1, is SQTIHQWPATLVQPVGSPLSLECTVEGTSNPNLYWYRQAAGRGLQLLFYSVGIGQISSEVPQNLSASRPQDRQFILSSKKLLLSDSGFYLCAWSMDRGTEAFFGQGTRLTVV.

The chain has TRBV10-3 and TRBJ2-3; 7 bases fit TRBD2. Germline values: CDR1 ENHRY, CDR2 SYGVKD. V trimming: 10 bases; J trimming: 5 bases; junction bases outside the gene matches: 12. The length of the CDR3 is 14 residues. The CDR3 nucleotides are TGTGCCACCTCCCAGCGGGATCCACGAGATACGCAGTATTTT. Amino acid sequence: CATSQRDPRDTQYF.

The J gene is TRBJ2-7, the V gene TRBV30, with D tentatively TRBD1 or TRBD2 (5 bases each). Deletions cut 5 bases from V and 3 bases from J, with 8 bases between. This CDR3 region has 11 residues. In germline, CDR1 is GTSNPN, CDR2 SVGIG (reference sequence). CDR3 loop: CAWAGSYEQYF. CDR3 DNA: TGTGCCTGGGCAGGGAGCTACGAGCAGTACTTC.

The CDR3, as DNA: TGCGCCAGCAGCCAAGTGGGACTAGCGGTTCAGAGCTCCTACAATGAGCAGTTCTTC. Protein product: CASSQVGLAVQSSYNEQFF. The gene calls are TRBV4-1 and TRBJ2-1; 11 bases agree with TRBD2. V dropped 1 base and J dropped 0; count of bases not matched to a gene: 8. The CDR3 is made up of 19 amino acids. Germline assignment: CDR1 MGHRA and CDR2 YSYEKL.

This clone was detected once. The gene calls are TRBV30 and TRBJ1-4; tentatively, D is TRBD1 (5 bases). Germline loops: CDR1 GTSNPN, CDR2 SVGIG (reference sequence). There are 16 residues in the CDR3. V lost 3 bases and J 2 bases, leaving 16 bases between the germline ends. CDR3: CAWSFGASGTNEKLFF. The CDR3 nucleotides read TGTGCCTGGAGCTTCGGGGCGTCAGGGACTAATGAAAAACTGTTTTTT.

This clone appeared a few times. The same CDR3 also results from other DNA sequences found in this sample. This rearrangement joins TRBV7-2 to TRBJ2-1; D is undetermined. Per the germline V gene, CDR1 is SGHTA and CDR2 is FQGNSA. The CDR3 has 15 amino acids. The V and J ends lost 1 base and 1 base respectively, with 8 bases between them. CDR3 bases: TGTGCCAGCAGCTTAGTGGGCAGTTCCTACAATGAGCAGTTCTTC. Its protein is CASSLVGSSYNEQFF.

Comment on this clone: A far larger clone is only one base removed, so a read error is likely. The chain employs TRBV6-5 and TRBJ1-1; possible D gene TRBD1, 6 bases. CDR1 is MNHEY, CDR2 SVGAGI, per germline. V lost 5 bases, J lost 1 base, and 8 bases lay in between. The CDR3 runs 13 residues. The CDR3 DNA follows: TGTGCCAGCAGTCTCAGGGGGAACACTGAAGCTTTCTTT. This codes for CASSLRGNTEAFF.

The chain links TRBV9 to TRBJ2-2; tentatively, D is TRBD2 (5 bases). V was shortened by 5 bases and J by 5 bases, with 13 bases between the two germline ends. The CDR3 is 14 amino acids. Germline V gene lookup returns CDR1 SGDLS and CDR2 YYNGEE. The DNA for the CDR3 is TGTGCCAGCAGGGCCAGCGGTCGGACCGGGGAGCTGTTTTTT. Protein: CASRASGRTGELFF.